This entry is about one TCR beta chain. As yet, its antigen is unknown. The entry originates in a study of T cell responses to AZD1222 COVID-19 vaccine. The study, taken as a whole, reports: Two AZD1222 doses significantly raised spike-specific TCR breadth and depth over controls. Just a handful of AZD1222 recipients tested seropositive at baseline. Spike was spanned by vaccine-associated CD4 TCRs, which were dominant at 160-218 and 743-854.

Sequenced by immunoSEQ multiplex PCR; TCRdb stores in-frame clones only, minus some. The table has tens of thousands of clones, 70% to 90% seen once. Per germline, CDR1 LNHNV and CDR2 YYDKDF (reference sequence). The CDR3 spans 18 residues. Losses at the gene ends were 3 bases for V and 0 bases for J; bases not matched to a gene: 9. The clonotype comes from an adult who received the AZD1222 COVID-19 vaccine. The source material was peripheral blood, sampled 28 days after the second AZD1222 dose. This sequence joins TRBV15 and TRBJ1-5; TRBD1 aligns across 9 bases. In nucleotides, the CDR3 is TGTGCCACCAGCAGGGCCACAGGGGGCTTTTATAGCAATCAGCCCCAGCATTTT. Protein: CATSRATGGFYSNQPQHF. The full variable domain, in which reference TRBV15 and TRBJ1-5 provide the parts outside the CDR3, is DAMVIQNPRYQVTQFGKPVTLSCSQTLNHNVMYWYQQKSSQAPKLLFHYYDKDFNNEADTPDNFQSRRPNTSFCFLDIRSPGLGDTAMYLCATSRATGGFYSNQPQHFGDGTRLSIL.